Listed here are 8 T cell receptor beta chains from one sample, sequenced in a study of glioma-infiltrating T cells. Amplification of TCR alpha and beta CDR3 regions from RNA used iRepertoire nested multiplex PCR. MiXCR, applied by TCRdb to the multiplex PCR reads, yields one record per CDR3 protein. The data show more than 300,000 distinct CDR3 sequences, roughly two fifths seen once. Sequencing was performed on glioma tissue, nonneoplastic brain tissue, or PBMCs (not recorded which). These receptors all come from a human donor with low-grade glioma or glioblastoma, undergoing nonglioma brain surgery, or in good health (not recorded which).

V usage is TRBV27 and J usage is TRBJ2-7; TRBD1 is a possible D gene (6 bases). The length of the CDR3 is 16 residues. The germline V gene encodes CDR1 MNHEY and CDR2 SMNVEV (reference sequence). Between the trimmed V and J ends, which lost 5 bases and 0 bases, there was a span of 17 bases. The CDR3 reads CASSTRAWTVSYEQYF. The CDR3 nucleotides are TGTGCCAGCAGTACTCGGGCCTGGACAGTCTCCTACGAGCAGTACTTC.

This chain uses TRBV7-2 with TRBJ2-3; 7 bases line up with TRBD2. The V segment lost 2 bases and the J segment 2 bases; nucleotides outside the gene matches: 4. The germline gives CDR1 SGHTA, CDR2 FQGNSA. The CDR3 extends over 15 amino acids. The CDR3 loop reads CASSLFGLDTDTQYF. The DNA for the CDR3 is TGTGCCAGCAGCTTATTCGGACTAGACACAGATACGCAGTATTTT.

About this clonotype: This may come from a read error, since a much larger clone is one base off. As DNA, the CDR3 is TGTGCCAGCAGCCGGGTCTTTCAGAGCAATCAGCCCCAGCATTTT. Amino acid sequence: CASSRVFQSNQPQHF. This chain joins TRBV28 and TRBJ1-5; D unclear. The germline V and J ends were trimmed by 6 bases and 1 base, with 13 bases remaining between them. CDR3 length: 15 residues. The germline CDR1 and CDR2 sequences are MDHEN and SYDVKM.

In the case of this clonotype: A read error may account for a junction end that differs from germline. V gene TRBV14 combines with J gene TRBJ2-1; the match to TRBD2 covers 7 bases. There are 15 residues in the CDR3. The germline CDR1 and CDR2 sequences are SGHDN and FVKESK. The CDR3 loop reads CASNQVSGSYNEQFF. Written as DNA, the CDR3 is TGTGCCAGCAACCAAGTTAGCGGGTCATACAATGAGCAGTTCTTC.

The chain recombines TRBV7-9 with TRBJ2-7; no firm D call. Germline CDR1 reads SEHNR; CDR2 reads FQNEAQ (reference sequence). With 3 bases removed from V and 4 bases from J, the gap between germline ends came to 19 bases. This CDR3 has 16 amino acids. CDR3 nucleotide sequence: TGTGCCAGCAGCTTCGAAGGGCGGCATTATTCGTACGAGCAGTACTTC. It yields the protein CASSFEGRHYSYEQYF.

About this clonotype: A read error may be the cause here, since a much bigger clone is one base away. The chain carries TRBV6-6 and TRBJ2-1; D unresolved. The germline V gene encodes CDR1 MNHNY and CDR2 SVGAGI (reference sequence). CDR3 size: 12 residues. CDR3 amino acids: CAISSSYNEQLF. In DNA form, the CDR3 reads TGTGCCATCTCGAGCTCCTACAATGAGCAGCTCTTC.

The chain has TRBV29-1 and TRBJ2-2; D possibly corresponds to TRBD2 (7 bases). Germline lookup yields CDR1 SQVTM and CDR2 ANQGSEA. CDR3 length equals 13 residues. The V end lost 7 bases, the J end lost 6 bases, and 15 bases lay between the germline ends. The DNA of the CDR3 is TGCAGCGCACCGGGGAGGGGGGCCGGGGAGCTGTTTTTT. It codes for CSAPGRGAGELFF.

This clonotype showed up just once. Being one base from a much bigger clone, this may be a read error. V gene TRBV28 combines with J gene TRBJ1-2; tentatively, D is TRBD1 (6 bases). From germline, CDR1 is MDHEN and CDR2 SYDVKM. The V gene lost 6 bases and the J gene lost 8 bases, with 16 bases spanning the gap. The CDR3 is made up of 13 amino acids. The CDR3 DNA sequence: TGTGCCAGCAGGCCACCCAGGGGCCAAGGCTACACCTTC. Amino acid sequence: CASRPPRGQGYTF.